The following is a T cell receptor (beta chain) sequence with its context. Its antigen is not known. Assay used: immunoSEQ multiplex PCR; TCRdb lists only in-frame clones, some missing. The sample yields about 100,000 clones, over 80% seen once. The CDR3 has 16 residues. V shed 5 bases, J shed 4 bases, and the junction held 12 bases outside the gene matches. The V gene's germline CDR1 is SEHNR and CDR2 FQNEAQ (reference sequence). These data are taken from a study of T cell responses to AZD1222 COVID-19 vaccine. General study points: The number of AZD1222 recipients seropositive at baseline was only 6 or 7.

This chain uses TRBV7-9 with TRBJ1-2; 8 nucleotides line up with TRBD1. The specimen comprised peripheral blood, sampled 28 days after the second AZD1222 dose. The TCR originated in an adult who received the AZD1222 COVID-19 vaccine. This CDR3 reads CASSPPPRTGFYGYTF. CDR3 bases: TGTGCCAGCAGCCCACCACCAAGGACAGGGTTCTATGGCTACACCTTC.